The 21 T cell receptor beta chains in this list originate from one sample, sequenced in a study of T cell responses to AZD1222 COVID-19 vaccine. Some clones are missing from TCRdb's copy, which holds only in-frame ones; the method was immunoSEQ multiplex PCR. In the table there are roughly 100,000 clones, about 92% of which are singletons. This sample comprised peripheral blood, obtained 28 days after the second AZD1222 dose. These receptors originate from an adult who received the AZD1222 COVID-19 vaccine.

The rearrangement joins TRBV15 to TRBJ1-3; D is unresolved. The V end was cut by 1 base, the J end by 0 bases, with 4 bases between. This CDR3 spans 14 amino acids. Germline V gives CDR1 LNHNV, CDR2 YYDKDF (reference sequence). CDR3 sequence: CATSRGSSGNTIYF. The CDR3 region has the DNA TGTGCCACCAGCAGAGGGTCCTCTGGAAACACCATATATTTT.

The chain uses TRBV5-1 and TRBJ2-1, with TRBD2 as a possible D gene (6 bases). The CDR3 runs 17 residues. Germline CDR1 and CDR2: SGHRS and YFSETQ. Trimming removed 4 bases from V and 0 bases from J, with 17 bases in between. The CDR3 DNA sequence: TGCGCCAGCAGCCCTGGGGCTAGCGTTAGCTCCTACAATGAGCAGTTCTTC. This translates into CASSPGASVSSYNEQFF.

The chain couples TRBV4-2 to TRBJ2-1; 8 bases align to TRBD2. The V gene's germline CDR1 is LGHNA and CDR2 YNFKEQ. There are 16 residues in the CDR3. V was clipped by 2 bases and J by 4 bases; unmatched bases: 7. CDR3 region: CASSQQRGLNYNEQFF. The CDR3 DNA sequence: TGTGCCAGCAGCCAACAGCGGGGGTTAAATTACAATGAGCAGTTCTTC.

The J gene is TRBJ1-1, the V gene TRBV19; D possibly corresponds to TRBD1 (5 bases). The germline gives CDR1 LNHDA, CDR2 SQIVND (reference sequence). CDR3 length: 12 residues. Trimming cost V 6 bases and J 6 bases, with 11 bases left between them. The CDR3 sequence: CASRPRGSEAFF. CDR3 nucleotide sequence: TGTGCCAGTAGACCTAGGGGCTCTGAAGCTTTCTTT.

The gene calls are TRBV2 and TRBJ2-4; maybe TRBD2 (5 bases). CDR1 and CDR2 (germline): SNHLY, FYNNEI. This CDR3 spans 14 amino acids. V was trimmed by 6 bases and J by 1 base, leaving 10 bases between them. The CDR3 spells CASRRGGAKNIQYF. In DNA, the CDR3 is TGTGCCAGCAGAAGAGGCGGGGCCAAAAACATTCAGTACTTC. The full variable domain, rest sourced from reference TRBV2 and TRBJ2-4, is EPEVTQTPSHQVTQMGQEVILRCVPISNHLYFYWYRQILGQKVEFLVSFYNNEISEKSEIFDDQFSVERPDGSNFTLKIRSTKLEDSAMYFCASRRGGAKNIQYFGAGTRLSVL.

The chain carries TRBV7-3 and TRBJ1-2; possibly TRBD1 for D (6 bases). The V and J ends lost 2 bases and 7 bases respectively, with 17 bases between them. CDR1 is SGHTA, CDR2 FQGTGA, per germline. The CDR3 totals 15 residues. In DNA form, the CDR3 reads TGTGCCAGCAGCTTAGAACCAGGGGCAGAGGGTGGCTACACCTTC. Amino acid sequence: CASSLEPGAEGGYTF.

CDR3 sequence (DNA): TGTGCCAGTCAGGGAGATGGTTGGTATGGCTACACCTTC. Translated: CASQGDGWYGYTF. The chain couples TRBV6-5 to TRBJ1-2; the D gene is possibly TRBD1 (5 bases). V was shortened by 9 bases and J by 5 bases, with 16 bases between the two germline ends. This CDR3 region has 13 residues. Germline V gene lookup returns CDR1 MNHEY and CDR2 SVGAGI.

The chain links TRBV7-9 to TRBJ1-5; TRBD1 is a possible D gene (6 bases). The CDR3 runs to 15 residues. Germline-derived CDR1 and CDR2 are SEHNR and FQNEAQ (reference sequence). Trimming left V 5 bases short and J 0 bases short, with 11 bases between. Here the CDR3 reads CASSGDTYSNQPQHF. CDR3 nucleotides: TGTGCCAGCAGCGGGGACACCTATAGCAATCAGCCCCAGCATTTT. Full variable domain (missing parts from reference TRBV7-9 and TRBJ1-5): DTGVSQNPRHKITKRGQNVTFRCDPISEHNRLYWYRQTLGQGPEFLTYFQNEAQLEKSRLLSDRFSAERPKGSFSTLEIQRTEQGDSAMYLCASSGDTYSNQPQHFGDGTRLSIL.

The chain combines TRBV6-2 or TRBV6-3 with TRBJ2-1, with TRBD1 matching over 7 bases. After removal of 6 bases from V and 7 bases from J, the junction contained 6 bases not matched to a gene. Germline V gene lookup returns CDR1 MNHEY and CDR2 SVGEGT. This CDR3 contains 13 residues. CDR3 nucleotide sequence: TGTGCCAGCAGCACAGGGGTCGGGAATGAGCAGTTCTTC. Protein: CASSTGVGNEQFF.

This clone was observed a handful of times. The chain uses TRBV15 and TRBJ1-1, with D perhaps matching TRBD1 (5 bases). Germline loops: CDR1 LNHNV, CDR2 YYDKDF (reference sequence). V was pared by 0 bases and J by 5 bases, with 10 bases between. This CDR3 has 14 amino acids. The CDR3 reads CATSRDSGGTEAFF. The CDR3 DNA sequence: TGTGCCACCAGCAGAGATTCGGGGGGTACTGAAGCTTTCTTT.

This clone was seen only once. The junction shows a germline mismatch at one end, possibly a read error. The chain links TRBV7-2 to TRBJ2-1, with D tentatively TRBD1 (5 bases). The CDR3 runs 14 residues. Per germline, CDR1 SGHTA and CDR2 FQGNSA. The chain's CDR3 is CASSLEIHQGGLLF. The CDR3 DNA follows: TGTGCCAGCAGCTTAGAGATTCATCAGGGCGGCTTGCTCTTC.

V gene TRBV6-6 combines with J gene TRBJ2-7; D is possibly TRBD1 (5 bases). Germline V gene lookup returns CDR1 MNHNY and CDR2 SVGAGI (reference sequence). The V end lost 2 bases, the J end lost 0 bases, and 11 bases lay between the germline ends. This CDR3 region has 15 residues. CDR3 coding DNA: TGTGCCAGCAGTTACGACAGTTGGACCTCCTACGAGCAGTACTTC. Its translation is CASSYDSWTSYEQYF.

This chain connects TRBV10-3 to TRBJ2-3; D gene unclear. Trimming left V 9 bases short and J 2 bases short, with 6 bases between. The CDR3 is 11 amino acids. The germline V gene has CDR1 ENHRY and CDR2 SYGVKD. The CDR3 reads CAISSTDTQYF. Written as DNA, the CDR3 is TGTGCCATTTCATCCACAGATACGCAGTATTTT.

CDR3 amino acids: CASSLMGQENSPLHF. Here the CDR3 DNA reads TGTGCCAGCAGCTTAATGGGACAGGAAAATTCACCCCTCCACTTT. The V call is TRBV7-2, the J call TRBJ1-6; 8 bases map to TRBD1. This CDR3 is built from 15 residues. Per germline, CDR1 SGHTA and CDR2 FQGNSA. Unmatched junction bases numbered 4, after V lost 2 bases and J lost 7 bases.

The chain is built from TRBV5-5 and TRBJ2-3; maybe TRBD2 (5 bases). V was trimmed by 2 bases and J by 1 base, leaving 11 bases between them. Germline CDR1 is SGHKS and CDR2 is YYEKEE (reference sequence). The CDR3 loop spans 15 amino acids. DNA for the CDR3: TGTGCCAGCAGCTTCCGGGGTCTCCGCACAGATACGCAGTATTTT. Translating gives CASSFRGLRTDTQYF.

This CDR3 is CASSVTDSPYEQYF. The CDR3, as DNA: TGTGCCAGCAGCGTTACGGACAGCCCCTACGAGCAGTACTTC. The V call is TRBV9, the J call TRBJ2-7, with a possible D match to TRBD1 (6 bases). Germline-derived CDR1 and CDR2 are SGDLS and YYNGEE. The CDR3 contains 14 residues. Trimming took off 2 bases at V and 2 bases at J, with 11 bases between the two ends. Based on the CDR3 plus reference TRBV9 and TRBJ2-7, the full variable domain is DSGVTQTPKHLITATGQRVTLRCSPRSGDLSVYWYQQSLDQGLQFLIQYYNGEERAKGNILERFSAQQFPDLHSELNLSSLELGDSALYFCASSVTDSPYEQYFGPGTRLTVT.

As concerns this clone: Different DNA sequences within this sample yield the same CDR3. The chain links TRBV5-1 to TRBJ2-5; D perhaps matches TRBD1 (5 bases). With 0 bases removed from V and 3 bases from J, the gap between germline ends came to 6 bases. This CDR3 region has 13 residues. CDR1 SGHRS and CDR2 YFSETQ come from the germline V gene. The CDR3 reads CASSLGQKETQYF. As DNA, the CDR3 is TGCGCCAGCAGCTTGGGACAGAAAGAGACCCAGTACTTC.

The rearrangement uses TRBV7-9 and TRBJ2-6, with D unclear. V was shortened by 8 bases and J by 2 bases, with 13 bases between the two germline ends. Germline loops: CDR1 SEHNR, CDR2 FQNEAQ (reference sequence). The CDR3 is made up of 15 amino acids. The CDR3 loop is CASPPPVTGANVLTF. For the CDR3, the DNA is TGTGCCAGCCCCCCCCCGGTGACTGGGGCCAACGTCCTGACTTTC.

The chain recombines TRBV3-1 (or the pseudogene TRBV3-2) with TRBJ2-3; D may be TRBD2 (7 bases). The CDR3 totals 14 residues. V was cut by 6 bases and J by 2 bases, with 12 bases left in between. Germline V lookup: CDR1 LGHDT, CDR2 YNNKEL (reference sequence). This CDR3 is CASSRGGATDTQYF. The CDR3 DNA follows: TGTGCCAGCAGTCGTGGGGGGGCCACAGATACGCAGTATTTT.

The chain recombines TRBV7-8 with TRBJ2-3; 8 bases fit TRBD1. The trim removed 5 bases at V and 5 bases at J, leaving 9 bases unmatched. The CDR3 is 15 amino acids. Germline lookup yields CDR1 SGHVS and CDR2 FQNEAQ. The CDR3 nucleotides read TGTGCCAGCAGCCCGTGGACAGGGTCAGGAGATACGCAGTATTTT. Its protein product is CASSPWTGSGDTQYF.

DNA of the CDR3: TGTGCCAGCAGGGGGACAGGTTCACCCCTCCACTTT. This codes for CASRGTGSPLHF. This rearrangement joins TRBV2 to TRBJ1-6, with 8 bases fitting TRBD1. The CDR3 is 12 amino acids. The V gene end was trimmed by 6 bases and the J gene end by 9 bases; junction bases not matched to a gene: 1. CDR1 is SNHLY, CDR2 FYNNEI, per germline. The entire variable domain, with the rest obtained from reference TRBV2 and TRBJ1-6, is as follows: EPEVTQTPSHQVTQMGQEVILRCVPISNHLYFYWYRQILGQKVEFLVSFYNNEISEKSEIFDDQFSVERPDGSNFTLKIRSTKLEDSAMYFCASRGTGSPLHFGNGTRLTVT.